This T cell receptor beta chain was retrieved from a study of cytomegalovirus exposure and HLA in healthy donors. Researchers ran the PCR with 60 Vbeta and 13 Jbeta primers. Libraries were prepared by immunoSEQ multiplex PCR; TCRdb keeps only in-frame clonotypes and omits some of them. The ten most abundant clones cover 1.5% to 2% of a sample with approximately 150,000 clones. V was shortened by 4 bases and J by 8 bases, with 17 bases between the two germline ends. CDR3 length: 14 amino acids. In germline, CDR1 is PRHDT, CDR2 FYEKMQ (reference sequence). The sequenced material came from PBMCs. This TCR came from a woman in her forties or fifties in good health and CMV-seronegative. The genes are TRBV13 and TRBJ1-2; D may be TRBD1 (6 bases). The CDR3 here is CASSSMDRERGYTF. CDR3 DNA: TGTGCCAGCAGCTCCATGGACAGAGAGCGGGGCTACACCTTC. Full variable domain (outside the CDR3, taken from reference TRBV13 and TRBJ1-2): AAGVIQSPRHLIKEKRETATLKCYPIPRHDTVYWYQQGPGQDPQFLISFYEKMQSDKGSIPDRFSAQQFSDYHSELNMSSLELGDSALYFCASSSMDRERGYTFGSGTRLTVV.